The sample holds a few counts of the clone carrying this TCR beta chain. The target antigen is unknown. This entry belongs to a study of CD8+ T cells in alopecia areata. Study outcomes and limitations: There was only one nonresponder, so it was unclear how baseline CD8+ expansion relates to response. Administration of tofacitinib significantly diminished scalp clonality and expanded CD8+ clones within the top 100.

Sequencing used cDNA as its template, made by extracting RNA and reverse transcribing it. The repertoire was sequenced with immunoSEQ multiplex PCR; TCRdb's copy has only in-frame clones and lacks some. The repertoire holds about 39,000 clones, less than 70% seen once, with about 21% in the top ten. Germline V gene data show CDR1 as LNHDA and CDR2 as SQIVND (reference sequence). Trimming left V 6 bases short and J 6 bases short, with 20 bases between. CDR3 length: 15 residues. Treatment: oral pan-JAK inhibitor, 5-10 mg twice daily. In alopecia areata patients, both lesional scalp punch biopsies and peripheral blood were collected.

The sequencing used CD8+ T cells sorted from blood, collected at week 4, from a patient treated with tofacitinib. The genes are TRBV19 and TRBJ1-1, with D perhaps TRBD1 (6 bases). This sequence was found in a human donor with alopecia areata. CDR3 loop: CASSPMDSRAAEAFF. CDR3 in DNA: TGTGCCAGTAGCCCTATGGACAGCCGCGCGGCTGAAGCTTTCTTT.